One T cell receptor beta chain is described in this entry. Its specificity is unknown. Sequencing was performed with immunoSEQ multiplex PCR; in TCRdb, only in-frame clones are kept and a portion is missing. The table lists around 65,000 clones, more than 85% of them singletons. Peripheral blood came from all dose cohorts at three timepoints. This specimen comes from a study of OX40 agonist ivuxolimab in advanced cancers. Study at large: Enrollees could have had prior anti-PD-1, anti-PD-L1 or anti-CTLA-4 therapy, which about 42% had received. The study, taken as a whole, reports: Blood T cells, both CD4+ and CD8+, expanded clonally by week 6 at 0.1 to 3.0 mg/kg. On average, CD8+ T cells showed a greater number of expanded clones than CD4+.

This clonotype was sampled from an adult with an advanced solid tumor such as melanoma, head and neck, liver or kidney cancer. The starting material was CD4+ or CD8+ T cells sorted from blood, obtained in a trial of the OX40 agonist ivuxolimab.

The CDR3 is CASTSGSYNEQFF. The CDR3, as DNA: TGTGCCAGCACTAGCGGGAGCTACAATGAGCAGTTCTTC. This sequence joins TRBV7-2 and TRBJ2-1; TRBD2 aligns across 10 bases. Looked up from germline, CDR1 is SGHTA and CDR2 is FQGNSA. Germline trimming cut 7 bases from V and 3 bases from J; bases unmatched to any gene: 0. This CDR3 has 13 amino acids.